One sample yielded the 10 T cell receptor beta chains listed below, sequenced in a study of OX40 agonist ivuxolimab in advanced cancers. Receptors were amplified or captured by the immunoSEQ multiplex PCR assay. The table comes from immuneACCESS by way of TCRdb, which keeps in-frame sequences with V and J called. Part of the clones is missing from these tables; in studies checked, under half for an unresolved V gene and the rest for unknown reasons. The sample table lists fewer than 65,000 clones, 90% to 95% of them with a count of one. The ten largest clones capture around 4.2% of the sample. The input for sequencing was CD4+ or CD8+ T cells sorted from blood, taken in a trial of the OX40 agonist ivuxolimab. Receptors were obtained from an adult with an advanced solid tumor such as melanoma, head and neck, liver or kidney cancer.

The genes are TRBV12-2 and TRBJ1-2; TRBD1 is taken as the D call from the table, unchecked against the DNA. TRBV12-2 is a pseudogene locus. This CDR3 region has 15 residues. The CDR3 is CASRQNRDRAYGYTF. The CDR3 DNA reads as TGTGCAAGTCGCCAGAATCGGGACAGGGCCTATGGCTACACCTTC.

CDR3 protein: CASSQAPGPNYNEQFF. The CDR3, as DNA: TGCGCCAGCAGCCAAGCTCCTGGGCCAAATTACAATGAGCAGTTCTTC. The V and J genes are TRBV4-1 and TRBJ2-1; D remains unclear. This CDR3 has 16 residues. Germline V gives CDR1 MGHRA, CDR2 YSYEKL. V lost 1 base and J 4 bases, leaving 14 bases between the germline ends.

V gene TRBV9 combines with J gene TRBJ1-1, with a possible D match to TRBD1 (6 bases). Per the germline V gene, CDR1 is SGDLS and CDR2 is YYNGEE. This CDR3 has 13 amino acids. V lost 0 bases to trimming and J lost 6 bases, with 9 bases between them. CDR3 DNA: TGTGCCAGCAGCGTAGAGGGGGACGCTGAAGCTTTCTTT. Amino acids: CASSVEGDAEAFF.

Notes on this clone: A junction end diverges from the germline sequence, so it may reflect a read error. The sample contains more than one DNA sequence encoding this CDR3. The V and J genes are TRBV9 and TRBJ1-5; D remains unclear. The CDR3 spans 14 residues. Germline values: CDR1 SGDLS, CDR2 YYNGEE. The CDR3: CASSSAGSNQPQHF. In DNA, the CDR3 is TGCGCCAGCAGCTCAGCAGGAAGCAATCAGCCCCAGCATTTT.

The chain links TRBV9 to TRBJ2-1; tentatively, D is TRBD1 (6 bases). Per the germline V gene, CDR1 is SGDLS and CDR2 is YYNGEE. V was pared by 3 bases and J by 6 bases, with 16 bases between. This CDR3 region has 15 residues. The CDR3 reads CASSERVQGTNEQFF. CDR3 nucleotide sequence: TGTGCCAGCAGCGAGAGGGTACAGGGTACCAATGAGCAGTTCTTC.

A remark on this clone: One end of the junction fails to match germline, which may point to a read error. V and J are TRBV6-1 and TRBJ2-5; 7 nucleotides align to TRBD2. From germline, CDR1 is MNHNS and CDR2 SASEGT. The CDR3 length is 16 residues. This chain's CDR3 is CASREERGANQETQYF. The CDR3 nucleotides read TGTGCCAGCAGGGAAGAGCGGGGCGCAAACCAAGAGACCCAGTACTTC.

The chain couples TRBV11-3 to TRBJ2-1; 9 bases fit TRBD1. After removal of 5 bases from V and 1 base from J, the junction contained 6 bases not matched to a gene. Germline CDR1 SGHNT, CDR2 YENEEA. The CDR3 has 16 amino acids. The CDR3 here is CASSRQGGGSYNEQFF. The CDR3 DNA reads as TGTGCCAGCAGCAGACAGGGGGGTGGGTCCTACAATGAGCAGTTCTTC.

CDR3 loop: CSVEGGTSGSYEQYF. Here the CDR3 DNA reads TGCAGCGTTGAAGGCGGGACTAGCGGGAGCTACGAGCAGTACTTC. The chain combines TRBV29-1 with TRBJ2-7, with TRBD2 matching over 14 bases. V was clipped by 1 base and J by 3 bases; unmatched bases: 2. The CDR3 contains 15 residues. Germline values: CDR1 SQVTM, CDR2 ANQGSEA.

The rearrangement joins TRBV6-5 to TRBJ2-5; D is perhaps TRBD2 (6 bases). The DNA end favors TRBJ2-7, so the J call may be wrong. This CDR3 is built from 12 residues. Germline lookup yields CDR1 MNHEY and CDR2 SVGAGI. The DNA for the CDR3 is TGTGCCAGCGGACTAAACTCCTACGAGCAGTACTTC. Translating it yields CASGLNSYEQYF.

The chain links TRBV6-5 to TRBJ1-3; D unresolved. CDR1 is MNHEY and CDR2 is SVGAGI in the germline V gene. V was clipped by 8 bases and J by 0 bases, with 11 bases between them. The CDR3 consists of 14 residues. The CDR3 loop reads CASGSGDSGNTIYF. The CDR3 nucleotides are TGTGCCAGCGGGTCGGGCGACTCTGGAAACACCATATATTTT.